The rows below give T cell receptor beta chains drawn from one sample of a study of beta chain features in type 1 diabetes. Data came from immunoSEQ multiplex PCR; TCRdb stores just in-frame clones and leaves some out. In the table there are roughly 240,000 clones, around 65% of which are singletons. Sample: naive CD4+ T cells from blood. The receptors come from a man aged 25-40 years in good health. Each CDR3 is given with its conserved first and last residue. Each record gives: V gene, D gene, J gene, clone size, CDR3 protein, CDR3 DNA. A D gene is named only where the DNA matches it firmly. A row's size may be missing; if present it is once, few, many or a size class.

V: TRBV29-1; D: .; J: TRBJ2-1; size: few; CDR3: CSVVSGTYNEQFF; DNA: TGCAGCGTTGTTAGCGGTACCTACAATGAGCAGTTCTTC
V: TRBV29-1; D: .; J: TRBJ2-3; size: .; CDR3: CSAVGSTDTQYF; DNA: TGCAGCGCCGTAGGTAGCACAGATACGCAGTATTTT
V: TRBV11-2; D: .; J: TRBJ2-1; size: .; CDR3: CASSSLGREYNEQFF; DNA: TGTGCCAGCAGCTCTCTAGGGCGGGAATACAATGAGCAGTTCTTC
V: TRBV28; D: TRBD2; J: TRBJ2-1; size: once; CDR3: CASSLGLAGGYEQFF; DNA: TGTGCCAGCAGTCTCGGACTAGCGGGAGGCTATGAGCAGTTCTTC
V: TRBV1; D: .; J: TRBJ2-7; size: few; CDR3: CTSSQQTATSYEQYF; DNA: TGCACCAGCAGCCAACAGACAGCAACCTCCTACGAGCAGTACTTC
V: TRBV4-3; D: .; J: TRBJ1-5; size: .; CDR3: CASSLGRNQPQHF; DNA: TGCGCCAGCAGCCTTGGACGGAATCAGCCCCAGCATTTT
V: TRBV9; D: .; J: TRBJ1-1; size: .; CDR3: CASSVGRLNTEAFF; DNA: TGTGCCAGCAGCGTCGGCAGACTCAACACTGAAGCTTTCTTT
V: TRBV30; D: TRBD1; J: TRBJ1-5; size: .; CDR3: CAYNRGLDQPQHF; DNA: TGTGCCTATAACAGGGGGCTGGATCAGCCCCAGCATTTT
V: TRBV30; D: .; J: TRBJ2-1; size: .; CDR3: CAWSVGGTANEQFF; DNA: TGTGCCTGGAGTGTCGGCGGCACAGCCAATGAGCAGTTCTTC
V: TRBV30; D: TRBD1; J: TRBJ1-2; size: .; CDR3: CAWSAQGHGYTF; DNA: TGTGCCTGGAGCGCACAGGGGCATGGCTACACCTTC
V: TRBV29-1; D: .; J: TRBJ2-3; size: few; CDR3: CSVESRYLSTDTQYF; DNA: TGCAGCGTTGAATCCCGGTACCTTAGCACAGATACGCAGTATTTT
V: TRBV6-5; D: .; J: TRBJ1-1; size: .; CDR3: CASRRGANTEAFF; DNA: TGTGCCAGCAGAAGAGGGGCGAACACTGAAGCTTTCTTT
V: TRBV29-1; D: .; J: TRBJ2-7; size: .; CDR3: CSVGVVSPPYEQYF; DNA: TGCAGCGTTGGGGTAGTGAGCCCGCCCTACGAGCAGTACTTC
V: TRBV11-2; D: .; J: TRBJ2-3; size: .; CDR3: CASSKGLSTDTQYF; DNA: TGTGCCAGCAGCAAGGGCCTTAGCACAGATACGCAGTATTTT
V: TRBV10-3; D: .; J: TRBJ2-6; size: once; CDR3: CAISESGQGSGANVLTF; DNA: TGTGCCATCAGTGAGTCAGGACAAGGCTCTGGGGCCAACGTCCTGACTTTC
V: TRBV30; D: .; J: TRBJ1-5; size: once; CDR3: CAWSGTAGGNQPQHF; DNA: TGTGCCTGGAGTGGGACAGCCGGGGGCAATCAGCCCCAGCATTTT
V: TRBV30; D: .; J: TRBJ1-5; size: .; CDR3: CAWSQGSLDQPQHF; DNA: TGTGCCTGGAGTCAGGGTTCCTTAGATCAGCCCCAGCATTTT
V: TRBV25-1; D: TRBD1; J: TRBJ1-5; size: .; CDR3: CASSGPGQGGQPQHF; DNA: TGTGCCAGCAGTGGACCAGGGCAGGGGGGTCAGCCCCAGCATTTT
V: TRBV30; D: .; J: TRBJ1-2; size: .; CDR3: CAWRENYGYTF; DNA: TGTGCCTGGAGGGAAAACTATGGCTACACCTTC
V: TRBV7-2; D: .; J: TRBJ2-5; size: few; CDR3: CASSLAGLGETQYF; DNA: TGTGCCAGCAGCTTAGCGGGACTGGGGGAGACCCAGTACTTC
V: TRBV7-2; D: TRBD2; J: TRBJ2-3; size: .; CDR3: CASSWAGVGTDTQYF; DNA: TGTGCCAGCAGCTGGGCGGGAGTGGGCACAGATACGCAGTATTTT
V: TRBV7-9; D: .; J: TRBJ1-5; size: .; CDR3: CASSLGQANSNQPQHF; DNA: TGTGCCAGCAGCTTAGGCCAGGCTAATAGCAATCAGCCCCAGCATTTT
V: TRBV10-3; D: .; J: TRBJ2-1; size: .; CDR3: CAISESTTSFPFF; DNA: TGTGCCATCAGTGAGTCGACAACTAGCTTCCCGTTCTTC
V: TRBV5-1; D: .; J: TRBJ2-4; size: .; CDR3: CASSLAGLGDIQYF; DNA: TGCGCCAGCAGCTTGGCGGGGCTGGGAGACATTCAGTACTTC
V: TRBV29-1; D: TRBD1; J: TRBJ2-2; size: .; CDR3: CSVAGTGGNTGELFF; DNA: TGCAGCGTCGCCGGGACAGGGGGCAACACCGGGGAGCTGTTTTTT
V: TRBV7-2; D: .; J: TRBJ2-2; size: few; CDR3: CASSPNPHTGELFF; DNA: TGTGCCAGCAGCCCCAACCCACACACCGGGGAGCTGTTTTTT
V: TRBV15; D: TRBD1; J: TRBJ1-5; size: .; CDR3: CATSRDASLGLTGDQPQHF; DNA: TGTGCCACCAGCAGAGATGCCAGCCTCGGCCTAACAGGGGATCAGCCCCAGCATTTT
V: TRBV7-2; D: .; J: TRBJ2-5; size: .; CDR3: CASSSQGETQYF; DNA: TGTGCCAGCAGCTCTCAGGGGGAGACCCAGTACTTC
V: TRBV7-2; D: TRBD2; J: TRBJ2-7; size: .; CDR3: CASSRLARTRAYEQYF; DNA: TGTGCCAGCAGCCGACTAGCGCGGACACGCGCCTACGAGCAGTACTTC
V: TRBV5-1; D: .; J: TRBJ2-1; size: .; CDR3: CASSLEGASYNEQFF; DNA: TGCGCCAGCAGCTTGGAAGGGGCCTCCTACAATGAGCAGTTCTTC
V: TRBV5-4; D: .; J: TRBJ1-6; size: few; CDR3: CASSLDSSYNSPLHF; DNA: TGTGCCAGCAGTTTGGACAGCAGCTATAATTCACCCCTCCACTTT
V: TRBV5-6; D: TRBD1; J: TRBJ2-3; size: few; CDR3: CASSSGTGRSTDTQYF; DNA: TGTGCCAGCAGCTCGGGGACAGGGCGAAGCACAGATACGCAGTATTTT
V: TRBV25-1; D: .; J: TRBJ2-3; size: .; CDR3: CASSDTVTDTQYF; DNA: TGTGCCAGCAGTGATACCGTCACAGATACGCAGTATTTT
V: TRBV5-1; D: TRBD2; J: TRBJ2-3; size: .; CDR3: CASSMIAGTSTDTQYF; DNA: TGCGCCAGCAGCATGATAGCGGGGACTAGCACAGATACGCAGTATTTT
V: TRBV4-3; D: .; J: TRBJ2-1; size: .; CDR3: CASSRRRYNEQFF; DNA: TGCGCCAGCAGCCGCCGTCGATACAATGAGCAGTTCTTC
V: TRBV30; D: .; J: TRBJ2-3; size: .; CDR3: CAWTTGGALTDTQYF; DNA: TGTGCCTGGACAACGGGGGGCGCACTCACAGATACGCAGTATTTT
V: TRBV27; D: .; J: TRBJ2-5; size: .; CDR3: CASSMGGGWETQYF; DNA: TGTGCCAGCAGCATGGGAGGGGGTTGGGAGACCCAGTACTTC
V: TRBV29-1; D: TRBD1; J: TRBJ2-7; size: few; CDR3: CSAEGQGANEQYF; DNA: TGCAGCGCCGAGGGGCAGGGGGCTAACGAGCAGTACTTC
V: TRBV30; D: TRBD1; J: TRBJ1-6; size: few; CDR3: CAWSVRRAGGDSPLHF; DNA: TGTGCCTGGAGTGTAAGGAGGGCAGGGGGAGATTCACCCCTCCACTTT
V: TRBV5-1; D: .; J: TRBJ2-5; size: .; CDR3: CASNGGETQYF; DNA: TGCGCCAGCAATGGGGGAGAGACCCAGTACTTC
V: TRBV11-2; D: .; J: TRBJ2-2; size: few; CDR3: CASSLVLRPGELFF; DNA: TGTGCCAGCAGCTTAGTACTGAGACCCGGGGAGCTGTTTTTT
V: TRBV6-5; D: TRBD1; J: TRBJ2-3; size: .; CDR3: CASSYGQERADTQYF; DNA: TGTGCCAGCAGTTATGGACAGGAAAGAGCAGATACGCAGTATTTT
V: TRBV5-4; D: .; J: TRBJ2-5; size: .; CDR3: CASSLDPGLEETQYF; DNA: TGTGCCAGCAGCTTGGATCCAGGGCTTGAGGAGACCCAGTACTTC
V: TRBV7-9; D: TRBD1; J: TRBJ1-2; size: .; CDR3: CASSHMAGQGYTF; DNA: TGTGCCAGCAGCCACATGGCGGGACAGGGCTACACCTTC
V: TRBV7-2; D: TRBD1; J: TRBJ2-7; size: .; CDR3: CASSSIQGAGEQYF; DNA: TGTGCCAGCAGCTCGATACAGGGGGCGGGCGAGCAGTACTTC
V: TRBV7-8; D: .; J: TRBJ2-7; size: .; CDR3: CASSLAPYEQYF; DNA: TGTGCCAGCAGCTTAGCTCCTTACGAGCAGTACTTC
V: TRBV7-2; D: TRBD1; J: TRBJ2-2; size: .; CDR3: CASSPRPIWDRVNGELFF; DNA: TGTGCCAGCAGCCCACGACCGATATGGGACAGGGTAAACGGGGAGCTGTTTTTT
V: TRBV5-4; D: .; J: TRBJ2-7; size: .; CDR3: CASSLANEQYF; DNA: TGTGCCAGCAGCTTGGCCAACGAGCAGTACTTC
V: TRBV30; D: .; J: TRBJ2-5; size: few; CDR3: CAWSVQGEETQYF; DNA: TGTGCCTGGAGTGTACAGGGTGAGGAGACCCAGTACTTC
V: TRBV7-2; D: TRBD2; J: TRBJ2-3; size: .; CDR3: CASSLGTSGSGTDTQYF; DNA: TGTGCCAGCAGCTTAGGAACTAGCGGGAGTGGCACAGATACGCAGTATTTT
V: TRBV4-3; D: TRBD1; J: TRBJ2-5; size: .; CDR3: CASSYRQGETQYF; DNA: TGCGCCAGCAGCTACCGACAGGGAGAGACCCAGTACTTC
V: TRBV29-1; D: .; J: TRBJ2-1; size: .; CDR3: CSVVLYNEQFF; DNA: TGCAGCGTTGTACTCTACAATGAGCAGTTCTTC
V: TRBV6-1; D: TRBD1; J: TRBJ2-7; size: .; CDR3: CASREQGVHSYEQYF; DNA: TGTGCCAGCAGAGAACAGGGGGTGCACTCCTACGAGCAGTACTTC
V: TRBV23-1; D: .; J: TRBJ1-6; size: .; CDR3: CASSQSTDNSPLHF; DNA: TGCGCCAGCAGTCAATCTACCGATAATTCACCCCTCCACTTT